The text below deals with one T cell receptor (beta chain). This clonotype was picked up many times. This clone's antigen is unknown. The sample holds no much larger clone one base away, and base qualities are not on file. From the germline V gene (reference sequence), CDR1 is DFQATT and CDR2 is SNEGSKA. V is cut by 6 bases and J by 4 bases, and the space between the germline ends is 8 bases. Including cysteine and phenylalanine, the CDR3 has 11 amino acids. The CDR3 DNA has 33 bases and is translated from base 1. This specimen belongs to a study of early T cells in non-severe SARS-CoV-2 infection (dated by TCRdb to about 2021). General notes on the study: Because TCR sequencing was done on bulk RNA from unsorted whole blood, the alpha and beta chains could not be paired. The full study reports these points: VDJdb matching was skewed toward anti-spike CD8 responses and likely underestimated virus-specific expansions by missing private and CD4 specificities.

To prepare the library, 5' RACE was applied. The data were produced on a NextSeq 500. The TCR library protocol attached unique molecular identifiers to individual cDNA molecules to correct for sequencing error and PCR bias. Sequencing covered both TCR alpha and beta chains, and within each sample the abundances of alpha and beta sequences were tightly co-correlated. The paper's processing steps were these. Decombinator V4 was used to annotate the V gene, J gene and CDR3 of the TCR sequences. Expanded TCRs were defined as changing significantly between any two time points under a Poisson model with p below 0.0001. Abundances of TCRs were expressed as counts per million after normalisation to the total number of TCRs sequenced in each sample. TRAV1-2 paired with TRAJ12, TRAJ20 or TRAJ33 defined MAIT TCRs, while TRAV10 paired with TRAJ18 defined iNKT TCRs. VDJdb, accessed 1 November 2021, was searched for CMV, EBV and SARS-CoV-2 annotated TCRs, excluding TCRs annotated for multiple antigens. Clones were called with MiXCR by TCRdb after fastp trimmed the public reads at Q25, and only in-frame beta chains were retained. Rows matching on CDR3 protein sequence are summarized as one entry with the most common DNA and genes. TCRdb, not the authors, supplied the V and J calls. The table for this sample lists some 80,000 distinct CDR3 sequences; 5% of them were counted only once. The ten most abundant clones make up under 8% of the sample.

A case-control design nested within a healthcare worker cohort in London, UK, was used, with weekly nasopharyngeal swab PCR tests and blood sampling performed. Healthcare workers were recruited between 23 and 31 March 2020, during the week of the UK lockdown, and were followed weekly for up to about 15 weeks. Recombination connected TRBV20-1 to TRBJ2-3; too little of a D gene remains to name it. Here the sequenced sample was whole blood, taken at baseline. The sequence was collected from an adult who was a healthcare worker with PCR-confirmed SARS-CoV-2 infection or an uninfected control (not recorded which). The sequenced DNA: TGCAGTGCCGAGACTGCAGATACGCAGTATTTT. Translated, it gives CSAETADTQYF.